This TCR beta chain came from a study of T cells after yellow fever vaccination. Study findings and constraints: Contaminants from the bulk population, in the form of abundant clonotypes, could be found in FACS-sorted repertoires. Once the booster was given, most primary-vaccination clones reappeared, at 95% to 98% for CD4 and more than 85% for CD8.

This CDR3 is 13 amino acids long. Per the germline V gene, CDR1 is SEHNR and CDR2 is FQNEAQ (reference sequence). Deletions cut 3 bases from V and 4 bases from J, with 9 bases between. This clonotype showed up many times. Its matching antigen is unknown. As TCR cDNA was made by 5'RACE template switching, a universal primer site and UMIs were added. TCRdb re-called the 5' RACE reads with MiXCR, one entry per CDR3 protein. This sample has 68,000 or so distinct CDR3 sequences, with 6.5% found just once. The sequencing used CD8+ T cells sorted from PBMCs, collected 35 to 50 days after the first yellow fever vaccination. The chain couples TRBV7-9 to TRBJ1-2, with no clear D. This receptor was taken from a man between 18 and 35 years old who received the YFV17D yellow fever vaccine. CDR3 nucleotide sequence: TGTGCCAGCAGCTTGTTAGGATCCTATGGCTACACCTTC. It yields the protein CASSLLGSYGYTF.